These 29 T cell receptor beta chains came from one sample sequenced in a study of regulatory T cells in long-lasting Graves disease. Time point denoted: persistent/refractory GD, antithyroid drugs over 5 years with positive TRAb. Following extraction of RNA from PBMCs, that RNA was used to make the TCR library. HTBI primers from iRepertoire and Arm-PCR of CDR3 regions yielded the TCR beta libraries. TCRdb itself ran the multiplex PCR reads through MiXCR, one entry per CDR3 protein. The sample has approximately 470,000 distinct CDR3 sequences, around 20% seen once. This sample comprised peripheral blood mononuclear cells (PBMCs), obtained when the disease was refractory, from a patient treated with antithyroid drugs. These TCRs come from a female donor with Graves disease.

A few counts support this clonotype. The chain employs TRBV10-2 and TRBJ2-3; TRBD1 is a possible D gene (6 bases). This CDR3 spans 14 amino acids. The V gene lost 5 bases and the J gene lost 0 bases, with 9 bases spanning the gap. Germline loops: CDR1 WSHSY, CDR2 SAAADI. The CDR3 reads CASSRDTSTDTQYF. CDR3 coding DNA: TGCGCCAGCAGTAGGGACACAAGCACAGATACGCAGTATTTT.

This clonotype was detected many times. In DNA form, the CDR3 reads TGTGCCAGCAGCCGAGGCGGGGCAGAAGAGACCCAGTACTTC. It encodes CASSRGGAEETQYF. The V and J genes are TRBV11-2 and TRBJ2-5; TRBD2 might be the D (6 bases). Germline CDR1 reads SGHAT; CDR2 reads FQNNGV. The V and J ends lost 5 bases and 3 bases respectively, with 13 bases between them. This CDR3 has 14 amino acids.

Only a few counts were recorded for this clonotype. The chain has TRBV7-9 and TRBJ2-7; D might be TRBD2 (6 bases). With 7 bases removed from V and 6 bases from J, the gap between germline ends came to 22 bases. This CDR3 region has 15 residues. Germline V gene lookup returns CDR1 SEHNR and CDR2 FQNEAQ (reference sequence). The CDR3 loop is CASIPPGGTPVEQYF. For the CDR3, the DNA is TGTGCCAGCATCCCCCCGGGCGGGACCCCTGTCGAGCAGTACTTC.

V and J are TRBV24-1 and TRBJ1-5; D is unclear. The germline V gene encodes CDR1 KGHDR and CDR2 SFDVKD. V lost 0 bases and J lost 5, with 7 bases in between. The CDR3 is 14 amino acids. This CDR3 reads CATSDLKSYQPQHF. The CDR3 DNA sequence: TGTGCCACCAGTGATTTGAAGAGCTATCAGCCCCAGCATTTT.

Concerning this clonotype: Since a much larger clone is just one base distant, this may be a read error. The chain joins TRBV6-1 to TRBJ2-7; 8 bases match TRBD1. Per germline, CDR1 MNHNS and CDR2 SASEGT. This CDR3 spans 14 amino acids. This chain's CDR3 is CASTDGTGPYEQCF. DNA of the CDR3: TGTGCCAGCACCGACGGGACAGGACCCTACGAGCAGTGCTTC.

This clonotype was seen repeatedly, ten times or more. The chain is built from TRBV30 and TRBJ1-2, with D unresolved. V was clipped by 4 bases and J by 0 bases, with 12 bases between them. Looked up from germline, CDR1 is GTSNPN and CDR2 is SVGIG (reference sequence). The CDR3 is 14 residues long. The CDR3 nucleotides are TGTGCCTGGAAGCCACAAGGGACTAACTATGGCTACACCTTC. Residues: CAWKPQGTNYGYTF.

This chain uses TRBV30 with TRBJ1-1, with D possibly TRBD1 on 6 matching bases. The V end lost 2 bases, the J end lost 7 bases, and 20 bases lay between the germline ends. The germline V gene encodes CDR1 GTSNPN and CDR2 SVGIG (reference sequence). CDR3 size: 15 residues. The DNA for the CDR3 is TGTGCCTGGAGTCCCCGACAGGATGAGGGTTTTGAAGCTTTCTTT. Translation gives CAWSPRQDEGFEAFF.

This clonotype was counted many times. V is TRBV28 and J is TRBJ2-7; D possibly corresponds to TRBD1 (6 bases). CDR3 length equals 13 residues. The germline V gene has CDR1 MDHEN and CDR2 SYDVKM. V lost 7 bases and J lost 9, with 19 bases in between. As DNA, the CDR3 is TGTGCCAGCACCCTAGTGGGACATAGACCGCAGTACTTC. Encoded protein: CASTLVGHRPQYF.

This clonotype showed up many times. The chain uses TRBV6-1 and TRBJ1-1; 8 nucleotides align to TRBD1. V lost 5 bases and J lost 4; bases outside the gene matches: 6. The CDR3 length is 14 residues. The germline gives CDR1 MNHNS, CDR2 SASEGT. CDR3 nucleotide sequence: TGTGCCAGCAGTCCTTACCAGGGGGCCACTGAAGCTTTCTTT. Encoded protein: CASSPYQGATEAFF.

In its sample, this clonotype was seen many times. The chain's CDR3 is CASSSRVAGFLYEQYF. The CDR3 nucleotides read TGTGCCAGCAGCTCCAGGGTCGCCGGTTTCCTCTACGAGCAGTACTTC. The rearrangement links TRBV28 to TRBJ2-7; perhaps TRBD1 as D (5 bases). There are 16 residues in the CDR3. In germline, CDR1 is MDHEN, CDR2 SYDVKM. V lost 6 bases and J lost 3, with 21 bases in between.

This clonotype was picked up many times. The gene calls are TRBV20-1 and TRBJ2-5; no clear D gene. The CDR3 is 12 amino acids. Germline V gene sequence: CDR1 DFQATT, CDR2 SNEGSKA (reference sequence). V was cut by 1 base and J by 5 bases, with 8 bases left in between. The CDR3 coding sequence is TGCAGTGCTAGAGTCGTCTCGGAGACCCAGTACTTC. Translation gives CSARVVSETQYF.

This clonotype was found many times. The CDR3 here is CATSRDKGQGFDGYTF. The CDR3 DNA reads as TGTGCCACCAGCAGAGATAAGGGACAGGGGTTTGATGGCTACACCTTC. The J gene is TRBJ1-2, the V gene TRBV15, with 10 bases aligning to TRBD1. CDR1 and CDR2 from the germline V gene are LNHNV and YYDKDF (reference sequence). The J segment lost 6 bases and the V segment lost 0 bases, leaving 7 bases of the junction unmatched. The CDR3 loop spans 16 amino acids. The full variable domain, in which reference TRBV15 and TRBJ1-2 provide the parts outside the CDR3, is DAMVIQNPRYQVTQFGKPVTLSCSQTLNHNVMYWYQQKSSQAPKLLFHYYDKDFNNEADTPDNFQSRRPNTSFCFLDIRSPGLGDTAMYLCATSRDKGQGFDGYTFGSGTRLTVV.

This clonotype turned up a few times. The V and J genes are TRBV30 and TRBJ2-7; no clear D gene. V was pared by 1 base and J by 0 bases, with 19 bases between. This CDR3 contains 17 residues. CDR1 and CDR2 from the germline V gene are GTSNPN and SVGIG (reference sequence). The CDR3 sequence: CAWSDPDGDTRSYEQYF. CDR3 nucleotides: TGTGCCTGGAGTGACCCGGACGGAGACACCCGCTCCTACGAGCAGTACTTC.

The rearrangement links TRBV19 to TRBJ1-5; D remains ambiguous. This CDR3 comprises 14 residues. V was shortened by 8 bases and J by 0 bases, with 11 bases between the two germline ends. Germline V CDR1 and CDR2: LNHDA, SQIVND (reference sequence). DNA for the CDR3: TGTGCCAGTTGGCACAGCTATAGCAATCAGCCCCAGCATTTT. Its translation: CASWHSYSNQPQHF.

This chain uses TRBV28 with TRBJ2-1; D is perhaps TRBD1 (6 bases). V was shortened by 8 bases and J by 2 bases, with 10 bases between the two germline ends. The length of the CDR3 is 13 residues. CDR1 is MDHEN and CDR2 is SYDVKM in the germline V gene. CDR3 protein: CASVGGAYNEQFF. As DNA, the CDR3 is TGTGCCAGCGTAGGGGGTGCCTACAATGAGCAGTTCTTC.

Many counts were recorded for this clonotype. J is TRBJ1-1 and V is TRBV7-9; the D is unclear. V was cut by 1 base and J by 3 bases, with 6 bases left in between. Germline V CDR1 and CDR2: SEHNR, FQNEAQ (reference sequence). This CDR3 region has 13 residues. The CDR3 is CASSLVADTEAFF. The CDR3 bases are TGTGCCAGCAGCTTAGTTGCGGACACTGAAGCTTTCTTT.

CDR3 residues: CASSLSGPGSGNTIYF. In DNA form, the CDR3 reads TGTGCCAGCAGTCTATCGGGCCCTGGGTCTGGAAACACCATATATTTT. This chain links TRBV2 with TRBJ1-3; D unclear. With 5 bases removed from V and 1 base from J, the gap between germline ends came to 15 bases. The CDR3 loop spans 16 amino acids. The germline V gene encodes CDR1 SNHLY and CDR2 FYNNEI.

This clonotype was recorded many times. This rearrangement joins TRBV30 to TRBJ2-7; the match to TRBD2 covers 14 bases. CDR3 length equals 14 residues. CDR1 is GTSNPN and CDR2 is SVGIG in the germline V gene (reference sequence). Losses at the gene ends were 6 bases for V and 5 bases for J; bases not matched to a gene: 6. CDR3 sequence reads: CACWTSGRRNEQYF. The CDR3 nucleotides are TGTGCCTGTTGGACTAGCGGGAGGAGGAACGAGCAGTACTTC.

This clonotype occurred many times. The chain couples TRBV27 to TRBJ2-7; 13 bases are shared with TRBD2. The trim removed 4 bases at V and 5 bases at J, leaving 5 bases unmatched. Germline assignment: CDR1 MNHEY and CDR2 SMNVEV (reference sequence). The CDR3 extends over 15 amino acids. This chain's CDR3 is CASSSGLAGLNEQYF. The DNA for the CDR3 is TGTGCCAGCAGTTCGGGACTAGCGGGACTAAACGAGCAGTACTTC.

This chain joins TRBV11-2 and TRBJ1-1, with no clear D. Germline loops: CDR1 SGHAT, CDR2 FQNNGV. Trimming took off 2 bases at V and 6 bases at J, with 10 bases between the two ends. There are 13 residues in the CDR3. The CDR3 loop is CASSLFGESEAFF. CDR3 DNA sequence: TGTGCCAGCAGCTTATTTGGAGAATCTGAAGCTTTCTTT.

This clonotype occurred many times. The CDR3: CSVEGGGGEDYGYTF. CDR3 DNA sequence: TGCAGCGTTGAAGGCGGCGGGGGCGAGGACTATGGCTACACCTTC. The J gene is TRBJ1-2, the V gene TRBV29-1, with D possibly matching TRBD1 (6 bases). Germline CDR1 and CDR2: SQVTM and ANQGSEA. Trimming shortened V by 1 base and J by 3 bases, and 15 bases separated the two germline ends. This CDR3 has 15 amino acids.

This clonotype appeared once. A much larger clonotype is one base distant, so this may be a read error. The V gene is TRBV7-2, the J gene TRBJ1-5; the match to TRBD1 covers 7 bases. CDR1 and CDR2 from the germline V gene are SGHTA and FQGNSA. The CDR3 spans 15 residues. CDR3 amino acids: CASSPRPGQNRPQHF. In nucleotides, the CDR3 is TGTGCCAGCAGCCCCAGGCCGGGACAGAATCGGCCCCAGCATTTT.

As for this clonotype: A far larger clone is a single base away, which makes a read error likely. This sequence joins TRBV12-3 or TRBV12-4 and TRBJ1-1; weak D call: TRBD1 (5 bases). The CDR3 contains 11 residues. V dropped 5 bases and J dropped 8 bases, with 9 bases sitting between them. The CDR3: CASSADREAFF. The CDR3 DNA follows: TGTGCCAGCAGTGCCGACAGAGAAGCTTTCTTT.

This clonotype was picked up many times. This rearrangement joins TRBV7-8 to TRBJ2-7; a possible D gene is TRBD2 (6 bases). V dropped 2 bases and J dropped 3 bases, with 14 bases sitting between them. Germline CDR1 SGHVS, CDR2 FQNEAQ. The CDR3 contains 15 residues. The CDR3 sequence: CASSLLGGTDYEQYF. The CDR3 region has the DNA TGTGCCAGCAGCTTATTAGGCGGGACTGACTACGAGCAGTACTTC.

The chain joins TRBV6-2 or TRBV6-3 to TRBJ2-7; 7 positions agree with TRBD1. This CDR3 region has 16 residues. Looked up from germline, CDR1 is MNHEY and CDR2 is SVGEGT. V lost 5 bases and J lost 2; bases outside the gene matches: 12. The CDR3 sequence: CASSDGWTGDPYEQYF. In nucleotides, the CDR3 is TGTGCCAGCAGTGATGGTTGGACAGGCGATCCCTACGAGCAGTACTTC.

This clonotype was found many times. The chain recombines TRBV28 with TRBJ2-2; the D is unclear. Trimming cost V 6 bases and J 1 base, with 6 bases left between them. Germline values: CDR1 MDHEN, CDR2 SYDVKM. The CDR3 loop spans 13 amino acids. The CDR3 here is CASSLRNTGELFF. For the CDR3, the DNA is TGTGCCAGCAGCCTCCGGAACACCGGGGAGCTGTTTTTT.

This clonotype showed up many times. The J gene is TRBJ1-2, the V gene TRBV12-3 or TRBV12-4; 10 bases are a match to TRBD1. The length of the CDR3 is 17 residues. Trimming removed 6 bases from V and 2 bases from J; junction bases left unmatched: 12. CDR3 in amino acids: CASSHRWGQGKNYGYTF. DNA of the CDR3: TGTGCCAGCAGCCACAGGTGGGGACAGGGGAAGAACTATGGCTACACCTTC.

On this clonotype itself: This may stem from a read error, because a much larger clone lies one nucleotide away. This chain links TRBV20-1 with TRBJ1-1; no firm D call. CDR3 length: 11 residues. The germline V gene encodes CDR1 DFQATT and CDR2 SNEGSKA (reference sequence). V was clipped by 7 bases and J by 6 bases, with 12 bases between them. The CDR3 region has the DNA TGCAGTGAATCGGAGGTGGCTGAAGCTTTCTTT. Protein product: CSESEVAEAFF.

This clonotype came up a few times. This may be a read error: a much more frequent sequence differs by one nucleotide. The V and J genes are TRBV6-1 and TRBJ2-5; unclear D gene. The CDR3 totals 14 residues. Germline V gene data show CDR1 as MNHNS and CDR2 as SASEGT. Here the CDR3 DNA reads TGTGCCAGCAGTCCCCGGGTGGGCCAAGGGACCCAGTACTTC. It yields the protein CASSPRVGQGTQYF.